A single sample is the source of the 29 T cell receptor beta chains below, sequenced in a study of shared clonotypes between healthy human individuals (dated by TCRdb to 2018 to 2021). Library generation was performed with the immunoSEQ multiplex PCR assay. TCRdb carries this immuneACCESS record with in-frame sequences only. Its versions omit some clonotypes, under half of them owing to an unresolved V gene in the studies checked, with the rest unexplained. The sample profile shows some 2,000,000 clones; about 95% of them were found once. Of the sample, 1% to 1.3% is held by the ten largest clones. CD8 naive samples consisted of CD45RO-negative cells that were positively selected for CCR7, yielding a CD45RA+CCR7+ population without TemRA cells. The sequencing input was naive CD8+ T cells sorted from blood. The label giving this sample's cell subset or site can be read as: CD45RA+CCR7+. These TCRs come from a man aged 18 to 30 in good health.

V usage is TRBV9 and J usage is TRBJ1-4, with TRBD1 identical over 9 bases. Per germline, CDR1 SGDLS and CDR2 YYNGEE. V gave up 1 base and J gave up 9 bases; unmatched junction bases: 4. The CDR3 spans 14 residues. The CDR3, as DNA: TGTGCCAGCAGCGTAACCGGACAGGGGAAAAAACTGTTTTTT. Its translation: CASSVTGQGKKLFF. Variable domain in full (rest from reference TRBV9 and TRBJ1-4): DSGVTQTPKHLITATGQRVTLRCSPRSGDLSVYWYQQSLDQGLQFLIQYYNGEERAKGNILERFSAQQFPDLHSELNLSSLELGDSALYFCASSVTGQGKKLFFGSGTQLSVL.

The genes are TRBV27 and TRBJ1-5, with TRBD1 as a possible D gene (5 bases). The germline gives CDR1 MNHEY, CDR2 SMNVEV (reference sequence). With 4 bases removed from V and 0 bases from J, the gap between germline ends came to 10 bases. This CDR3 has 15 amino acids. Here the CDR3 reads CASSSFRDSNQPQHF. The DNA of the CDR3 is TGTGCCAGCAGTTCGTTCAGGGATAGCAATCAGCCCCAGCATTTT.

The rearrangement joins TRBV9 to TRBJ2-4; D may be TRBD1 or TRBD2 (5 bases each). Germline loops: CDR1 SGDLS, CDR2 YYNGEE. The CDR3 is 16 residues long. Between the trimmed V and J ends, which lost 0 bases and 7 bases, there was a span of 17 bases. The CDR3 here is CASSVGQLGDQNIQYF. CDR3 in DNA: TGTGCCAGCAGCGTAGGGCAACTAGGGGACCAGAACATTCAGTACTTC.

The chain employs TRBV5-8 and TRBJ2-5; D gene unclear. This CDR3 is built from 15 residues. Trimming took 7 bases from V and 2 from J, leaving 18 bases between them. Germline CDR1 is SGHTS and CDR2 is YDEGEE. Here the CDR3 DNA reads TGTGCCAGCCGCAACAAAATCGGACCACAAGAGACCCAGTACTTC. Translating it yields CASRNKIGPQETQYF.

On this clone: Other nucleotide sequences in the sample specify the same CDR3. The rearrangement uses TRBV9 and TRBJ2-5; D is undetermined. The CDR3 consists of 14 residues. Trimming removed 0 bases from V and 2 bases from J, with 8 bases in between. The germline CDR1 and CDR2 sequences are SGDLS and YYNGEE. The CDR3: CASSVGTAQETQYF. The CDR3 coding sequence is TGTGCCAGCAGCGTAGGAACAGCACAAGAGACCCAGTACTTC.

The chain recombines TRBV4-3 with TRBJ2-2, with 9 bases matching TRBD1. This CDR3 is built from 19 residues. Looked up from germline, CDR1 is LGHNA and CDR2 is YSLEER. After removal of 2 bases from V and 4 bases from J, the junction contained 14 bases not matched to a gene. The DNA of the CDR3 is TGCGCCAGCAGCCAAATAGCCGGATGGGACAGGGAGGTCACCGGGGAGCTGTTTTTT. Its protein product is CASSQIAGWDREVTGELFF.

V usage is TRBV27 and J usage is TRBJ2-2; D may be TRBD1 (6 bases). Germline loops: CDR1 MNHEY, CDR2 SMNVEV (reference sequence). There are 11 residues in the CDR3. V lost 9 bases to trimming and J lost 6 bases, with 8 bases between them. The CDR3 region is CASQGSGELFF. DNA for the CDR3: TGTGCCAGTCAGGGGTCCGGGGAGCTGTTTTTT.

V is TRBV9 and J is TRBJ1-6; D gene ambiguous. The CDR3 is made up of 14 amino acids. V lost 4 bases, J lost 9 bases, and 14 bases lay in between. Germline V CDR1 and CDR2: SGDLS, YYNGEE. The CDR3 protein is CASSPGGPSSPLHF. The CDR3 DNA sequence: TGTGCCAGCAGCCCCGGAGGACCTTCTTCACCCCTCCACTTT.

This chain joins TRBV7-9 and TRBJ2-4; D may be TRBD1 (6 bases). From germline, CDR1 is SEHNR and CDR2 FQNEAQ (reference sequence). Deletions cut 1 base from V and 13 bases from J, with 14 bases between. The CDR3 loop spans 13 amino acids. The CDR3, as DNA: TGTGCCAGCAGCTTAGAGGATGGACAGTTCCAGTACTTC. Its translation: CASSLEDGQFQYF. Full variable domain (missing parts from reference TRBV7-9 and TRBJ2-4): DTGVSQNPRHKITKRGQNVTFRCDPISEHNRLYWYRQTLGQGPEFLTYFQNEAQLEKSRLLSDRFSAERPKGSFSTLEIQRTEQGDSAMYLCASSLEDGQFQYFGAGTRLSVL.

The rearrangement links TRBV28 to TRBJ1-1; D ambiguous. Trimming cost V 2 bases and J 1 base, with 11 bases left between them. The CDR3 is 15 residues long. Germline loops: CDR1 MDHEN, CDR2 SYDVKM. CDR3 nucleotides: TGTGCCAGCAGTTTAAGGAGCAGGACGAACACTGAAGCTTTCTTT. Protein product: CASSLRSRTNTEAFF.

J is TRBJ2-5 and V is TRBV18; D gene unclear. The CDR3 sequence is 14 residues long. Per the germline V gene, CDR1 is KGHSH and CDR2 is LQKENI. Trimming cost V 2 bases and J 5 bases, with 12 bases left between them. Here the CDR3 reads CASSPENSGETQYF. The CDR3 DNA sequence: TGTGCCAGCTCACCAGAGAATTCCGGGGAGACCCAGTACTTC.

The chain couples TRBV5-1 to TRBJ2-3; 12 nucleotides agree with TRBD2. The J segment lost 1 base and the V segment lost 5 bases, leaving 8 bases of the junction unmatched. The length of the CDR3 is 17 residues. Germline V gene lookup returns CDR1 SGHRS and CDR2 YFSETQ. The CDR3 loop reads CASSQILAGGGTDTQYF. Here the CDR3 DNA reads TGCGCCAGCAGTCAAATACTAGCGGGGGGCGGCACAGATACGCAGTATTTT.

The DNA of the CDR3 is TGTGCCAGCAGTGAAGTACCCCACGCTTGGCGGCCCGTTTGGACTGAAGCTTTCTTT. It specifies CASSEVPHAWRPVWTEAFF. J is TRBJ1-1 and V is TRBV6-1; D unclear. CDR3 length equals 19 residues. The germline gives CDR1 MNHNS, CDR2 SASEGT. V gave up 1 base and J gave up 5 bases, with 26 bases separating them.

The V call is TRBV10-2, the J call TRBJ2-3; no clear D. Germline V lookup: CDR1 WSHSY, CDR2 SAAADI. The CDR3 length is 13 residues. With 0 bases removed from V and 5 bases from J, the gap between germline ends came to 6 bases. CDR3 sequence: CASSESDGDTQYF. DNA for the CDR3: TGCGCCAGCAGTGAGTCTGACGGAGATACGCAGTATTTT.

The V call is TRBV7-6, the J call TRBJ2-1; D might be TRBD2 (6 bases). Trimming removed 5 bases at V and 6 bases at J, with 11 bases between. The germline V gene has CDR1 SGHVS and CDR2 FNYEAQ. The CDR3 consists of 13 residues. In nucleotides, the CDR3 is TGTGCCAGCAGCGTCGGGACTCCCAATGAGCAGTTCTTC. This translates into CASSVGTPNEQFF.

The genes are TRBV21-1 and TRBJ1-5; the DNA was not used to check the table's D call, TRBD1. TRBV21-1 is termed a pseudogene. The CDR3 consists of 18 residues. Here the CDR3 DNA reads TGTGCCAGCAGCCGCATACTTTGGCCCGGGACAGGGTTTCAGCCCCAGCATTTT. Translated, it gives CASSRILWPGTGFQPQHF.

The chain has TRBV6-6 and TRBJ2-7; no definite D call. Germline V gene lookup returns CDR1 MNHNY and CDR2 SVGAGI (reference sequence). The CDR3 sequence is 14 residues long. V was trimmed by 2 bases and J by 2 bases, leaving 10 bases between them. This CDR3 is CASSYRHNPYEQYF. CDR3 coding DNA: TGTGCCAGCAGTTACAGACACAACCCCTACGAGCAGTACTTC.

The chain recombines TRBV15 with TRBJ2-7, with a tentative D call TRBD2 (6 bases). The CDR3 is made up of 14 amino acids. Germline V CDR1 and CDR2: LNHNV, YYDKDF (reference sequence). V lost 0 bases, J lost 4 bases, and 10 bases lay in between. As DNA, the CDR3 is TGTGCCACCAGCAGAGAGACGGACTATTACGAGCAGTACTTC. This gives the protein CATSRETDYYEQYF.

This clone was observed once. The CDR3 DNA reads TGTGCCAGCAGCTTGGGCGGGGAAGGCACAGATACGCAGTATTTT. Translated, it gives CASSLGGEGTDTQYF. The chain carries TRBV13 and TRBJ2-3; maybe TRBD2 (6 bases). V was shortened by 3 bases and J by 1 base, with 11 bases between the two germline ends. Germline V CDR1 and CDR2: PRHDT, FYEKMQ (reference sequence). The CDR3 runs 15 residues.

The chain carries TRBV30 and TRBJ1-1; no clear D gene. V was shortened by 1 base and J by 3 bases, with 9 bases between the two germline ends. This CDR3 region has 13 residues. Germline V gene data show CDR1 as GTSNPN and CDR2 as SVGIG (reference sequence). In DNA, the CDR3 is TGTGCCTGGAGTGGACAATCGGACACTGAAGCTTTCTTT. It codes for CAWSGQSDTEAFF.

This rearrangement joins TRBV4-1 to TRBJ1-2; tentative D call: TRBD1 (5 bases). V lost 2 bases and J 0 bases, leaving 10 bases between the germline ends. Germline V gene lookup returns CDR1 MGHRA and CDR2 YSYEKL. The CDR3 extends over 15 amino acids. The DNA of the CDR3 is TGCGCCAGCAGCCAAACCGACAGCTCTAACTATGGCTACACCTTC. Translation gives CASSQTDSSNYGYTF.

This sequence joins TRBV14 and TRBJ1-3; D uncertain. This CDR3 region has 13 residues. The V end lost 4 bases, the J end lost 0 bases, and 4 bases lay between the germline ends. The germline gives CDR1 SGHDN, CDR2 FVKESK. CDR3 coding DNA: TGTGCCAGCAGCCTCAACTCTGGAAACACCATATATTTT. As protein: CASSLNSGNTIYF.

Only one count was recorded for this clone. The rearrangement joins TRBV4-2 to TRBJ2-7; D not resolved. There are 13 residues in the CDR3. Germline V gene data show CDR1 as LGHNA and CDR2 as YNFKEQ. Between the trimmed V and J ends, which lost 4 bases and 12 bases, there was a span of 19 bases. Here the CDR3 DNA reads TGTGCCAGCAGCCTGCCACGGGCGACCAAGATGTACTTC. Its protein product is CASSLPRATKMYF.

The J gene is TRBJ2-5, the V gene TRBV4-3; the D is unclear. The CDR3 is 14 amino acids. Germline lookup yields CDR1 LGHNA and CDR2 YSLEER. The V end was cut by 0 bases, the J end by 5 bases, with 10 bases between. The CDR3 loop reads CASSQDRYTETQYF. The CDR3 DNA reads as TGCGCCAGCAGCCAAGATAGGTACACGGAGACCCAGTACTTC.

In regard to this clone: Other DNA sequences of this sample code for an identical CDR3. The chain combines TRBV27 with TRBJ1-5; no clear D. Germline assignment: CDR1 MNHEY and CDR2 SMNVEV (reference sequence). The CDR3 sequence is 14 residues long. The V and J ends lost 4 bases and 3 bases respectively, with 10 bases between them. The CDR3 DNA reads TGTGCCAGCAGTTCCCGGGGTCTCAATCAGCCCCAGCATTTT. Translated, it gives CASSSRGLNQPQHF.

About this clone itself: This sample also contains other DNA sequences that code for the same CDR3. The chain couples TRBV4-1 to TRBJ2-2; D is possibly TRBD1 (5 bases). CDR1 MGHRA and CDR2 YSYEKL come from the germline V gene. Between the trimmed V and J ends, which lost 4 bases and 1 base, there was a span of 7 bases. The CDR3 runs to 14 residues. DNA for the CDR3: TGCGCCAGCAGCCTTGGACAGAACACCGGGGAGCTGTTTTTT. Translation: CASSLGQNTGELFF.

Details on this clone: In the same sample, other DNA sequences code for this CDR3. The V gene is TRBV13, the J gene TRBJ2-1, with D perhaps matching TRBD1 (6 bases). The germline V and J ends were trimmed by 4 bases and 6 bases, with 7 bases remaining between them. Germline V lookup: CDR1 PRHDT, CDR2 FYEKMQ (reference sequence). CDR3 length equals 12 residues. The CDR3 DNA reads as TGTGCCAGCAGCTCACAGGGCAATGAGCAGTTCTTC. Protein: CASSSQGNEQFF.

V usage is TRBV9 and J usage is TRBJ2-1, with D perhaps matching TRBD2 (6 bases). Looked up from germline, CDR1 is SGDLS and CDR2 is YYNGEE. The length of the CDR3 is 13 residues. The V end lost 3 bases, the J end lost 6 bases, and 10 bases lay between the germline ends. The CDR3 DNA sequence: TGTGCCAGCAGCGGGTCAGCGGGCAATGAGCAGTTCTTC. This sequence encodes CASSGSAGNEQFF.

The V gene is TRBV19, the J gene TRBJ1-1; unclear D gene. Germline V gene sequence: CDR1 LNHDA, CDR2 SQIVND (reference sequence). V lost 3 bases, J lost 4 bases, and 9 bases lay in between. This CDR3 spans 13 amino acids. The CDR3: CASSMQGFTEAFF. The CDR3 DNA reads TGTGCCAGTAGTATGCAAGGGTTCACTGAAGCTTTCTTT.